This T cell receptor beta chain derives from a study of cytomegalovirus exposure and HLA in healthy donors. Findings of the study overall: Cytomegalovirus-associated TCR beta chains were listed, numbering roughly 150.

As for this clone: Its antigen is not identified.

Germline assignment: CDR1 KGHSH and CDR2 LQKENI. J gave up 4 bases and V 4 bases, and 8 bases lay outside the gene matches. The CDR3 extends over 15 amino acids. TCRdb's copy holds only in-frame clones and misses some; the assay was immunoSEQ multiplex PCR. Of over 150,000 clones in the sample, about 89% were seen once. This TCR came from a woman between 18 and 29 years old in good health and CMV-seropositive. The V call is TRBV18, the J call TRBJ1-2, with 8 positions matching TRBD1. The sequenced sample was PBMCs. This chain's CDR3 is CASSQKTGVPYGYTF. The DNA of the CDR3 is TGTGCCAGCTCACAAAAGACAGGGGTCCCCTATGGCTACACCTTC.